What follows describes a single T cell receptor beta chain. What antigen it recognizes has not been identified. The CDR3 runs 16 residues from the cysteine to the phenylalanine. DNA is not recorded here. This entry belongs to a study of CXCR3-negative and CXCR3-positive naive CD8 T cells (dated by TCRdb to about 2019). Study-wide context: In total, about 135 million TRB reads were obtained, corresponding to roughly 1.5 +/- 0.3 million reads per library. Naive subsets from five or six donors and memory cells from 3 donors were included in the TRBV-TRBJ cluster analysis. Data from about ten donors, pooled across two independent experiments, went into the diversity and physicochemical repertoire analyses. Points the paper makes about the study in general: Within the same donor, TRBV-TRBJ usage looked similar between naive CXCR3-negative and CXCR3-positive cells, but memory cells had distinct patterns. TRB CDR3s from CXCR3-positive naive cells showed higher hydrophobicity (lower Kidera factor 4), lower energy, and higher strength and volume indices than CXCR3-negative naive cells. Because surface CD5, which has been linked to self-reactivity in mice, was comparable between naive subsets, TCR interaction strength was also inferred from TRB CDR3 physicochemical properties. Repertoire diversity was comparably high in both naive subsets but much lower in memory CD8+ T cells. Freshly isolated PBMCs were used for most assays because CXCR3 expression partially decreased after cryopreservation.

For each CD8+ T cell subset, flow sorting was done in triplicate, and 300,000 to 350,000 cells per subset went directly into RLT lysis buffer. To exclude memory contaminants, naive CD8+ T cells were stringently defined as CD45RO-CCR7+CD27+CD95-. Using standard density gradient centrifugation, peripheral blood mononuclear cells were isolated from buffy coats. A FACSAria III was used to flow-sort naive CXCR3-negative and CXCR3-positive CD8+ T cells. An RNeasy Mini Kit was used to extract total RNA from the sorted cells. Sequencing instrument: NextSeq 550. The Human TCR Profiling Kit (MiLaboratory) was used to prepare UMI-labeled 5' RACE TRB cDNA libraries. cDNA synthesis used the entire amount of extracted RNA, and PCR amplification then used the entire amount of cDNA produced. Libraries were prepared in parallel with an identical number of PCR cycles. In the original analysis: With a requirement of at least two reads per UMI, MIGEC and MiXCR extracted about 48,000 +/- 9,800 unique UMI-labeled TRB cDNA molecules per library. On average, about 40,000 +/- 10,000 functional in-frame TRB CDR3 nucleotide clonotypes lacking stop codons were found per library. After downsampling to 5000 UMI-labeled TRB molecules per sample, diversity metrics such as normalized Shannon-Wiener and Chao1 were calculated in VDJtools. For the central five CDR3 residues, VDJtools calculated physicochemical properties weighted by clonotype size, namely interaction energy, strength, volume and Kidera factor 4. Through TCRdb reprocessing, the reads give one entry per CDR3 protein sequence; DNA is omitted. V and J calls and clone size were set by TCRdb, not the authors. The table for this sample shows about 84,000 distinct CDR3 sequences. The ten biggest clones cover approximately 0.58% of the sample.

This TCR was recovered from a human donor in good health. Some clones in this sample may be carry-over from other donors' samples. Sequencing was carried out using naive CXCR3+ CD8+ T cells from blood. In the paper's terms, the cell subset or site label means: CD45RO-CCR7+CD27+CD95- naive CD8+ T cells expressing CXCR3 (TNR3+). The rearrangement combines TRBV21-1 with TRBJ2-7. TRBV21-1 is annotated as a pseudogene. The CDR3 region: CASSPRSIVNVEEQYF.